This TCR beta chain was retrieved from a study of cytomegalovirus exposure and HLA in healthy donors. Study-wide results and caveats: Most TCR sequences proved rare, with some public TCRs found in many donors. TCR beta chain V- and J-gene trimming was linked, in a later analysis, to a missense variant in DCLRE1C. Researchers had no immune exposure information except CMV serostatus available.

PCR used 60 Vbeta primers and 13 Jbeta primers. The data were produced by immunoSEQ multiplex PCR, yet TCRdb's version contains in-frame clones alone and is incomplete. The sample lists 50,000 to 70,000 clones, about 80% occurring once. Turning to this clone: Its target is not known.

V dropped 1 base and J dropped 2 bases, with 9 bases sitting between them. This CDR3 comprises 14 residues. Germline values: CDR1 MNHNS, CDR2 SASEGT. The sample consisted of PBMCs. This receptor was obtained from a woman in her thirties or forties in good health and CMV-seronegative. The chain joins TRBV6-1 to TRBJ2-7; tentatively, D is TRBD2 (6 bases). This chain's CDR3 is CASSEVGGAYEQYF. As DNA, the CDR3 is TGTGCCAGCAGTGAAGTGGGGGGTGCCTACGAGCAGTACTTC.